Presented here are 4 T cell receptor beta chains from one specimen sequenced in a study of technical replicates of blood from several donors. TCRdb's copy holds only in-frame clones and misses some; the assay was immunoSEQ multiplex PCR. The data contain fewer than 80,000 clones, approximately 86% of them singletons. Sequenced sample: PBMCs. These receptor sequences come from a human donor in good health. Some clones in this sample may be carry-over from other donors' samples.

DNA for the CDR3: TGTGCCAGCAGCCAAACAAGGGGCAGGCAGTACTTC. This sequence encodes CASSQTRGRQYF. The chain combines TRBV14 with TRBJ2-4; D may be TRBD1 (5 bases). The V gene lost 2 bases and the J gene lost 13 bases, with 12 bases spanning the gap. Germline values: CDR1 SGHDN, CDR2 FVKESK. The CDR3 sequence is 12 residues long. The full variable domain, completed using reference TRBV14 and TRBJ2-4, is EAGVTQFPSHSVIEKGQTVTLRCDPISGHDNLYWYRRVMGKEIKFLLHFVKESKQDESGMPNNRFLAERTGGTYSTLKVQPAELEDSGVYFCASSQTRGRQYFGAGTRLSVL.

The V and J genes are TRBV19 and TRBJ1-6; TRBD1 might be the D (5 bases). The CDR3 has 12 amino acids. Looked up from germline, CDR1 is LNHDA and CDR2 is SQIVND (reference sequence). Trimming removed 10 bases at V and 5 bases at J, with 9 bases between. The DNA for the CDR3 is TGTGCCACCTCGGGGGATAATTCACCCCTCCACTTT. Its protein is CATSGDNSPLHF.

The V and J genes are TRBV29-1 and TRBJ2-3; D is ambiguous. The CDR3 sequence is 10 residues long. Germline CDR1 SQVTM, CDR2 ANQGSEA. Trimming cost V 4 bases and J 10 bases, with 9 bases left between them. CDR3 nucleotide sequence: TGCAGCGTTGTAGAAGTAGCGCAGTATTTT. This gives the protein CSVVEVAQYF.

The V gene is TRBV28, the J gene TRBJ1-1; perhaps TRBD1 as D (5 bases). Germline loops: CDR1 MDHEN, CDR2 SYDVKM. V lost 5 bases and J 0 bases, leaving 7 bases between the germline ends. The CDR3 has 13 residues. CDR3 sequence (DNA): TGTGCCAGCAGTGGACATATGAACACTGAAGCTTTCTTT. Its protein product is CASSGHMNTEAFF.